This T cell receptor beta chain is from a study of cytomegalovirus exposure and HLA in healthy donors. Worth noting for this clone: Its antigen is not identified.

Study outcomes and limitations: CMV antigen specificity of three CMV-associated chains was confirmed in vitro. TCR clusters originating in the first cohort tended to co-occur in the 120 validation repertoires, according to a later analysis. Most TCR sequences were uncommon, yet certain public TCRs appeared in many donors. Some TCR beta chains (over 150 of them) were listed as cytomegalovirus-associated.

The CDR3 length is 14 residues. The V gene's germline CDR1 is SGHRS and CDR2 YFSETQ. The V gene lost 0 bases and the J gene lost 5 bases, with 11 bases spanning the gap. Using immunoSEQ multiplex PCR, the repertoire was profiled, and TCRdb retains in-frame clones only, with some absent. The sample carries 120,000 to 150,000 clones, 88% recorded once. The TCR comes from a woman aged 18-30 years in good health and CMV-seropositive. What was sequenced was PBMCs. This chain joins TRBV5-1 and TRBJ1-1; D remains ambiguous. In DNA form, the CDR3 reads TGCGCCAGCAGCTTGGCTCGGGAGCATACTGAAGCTTTCTTT. Its translation: CASSLAREHTEAFF.